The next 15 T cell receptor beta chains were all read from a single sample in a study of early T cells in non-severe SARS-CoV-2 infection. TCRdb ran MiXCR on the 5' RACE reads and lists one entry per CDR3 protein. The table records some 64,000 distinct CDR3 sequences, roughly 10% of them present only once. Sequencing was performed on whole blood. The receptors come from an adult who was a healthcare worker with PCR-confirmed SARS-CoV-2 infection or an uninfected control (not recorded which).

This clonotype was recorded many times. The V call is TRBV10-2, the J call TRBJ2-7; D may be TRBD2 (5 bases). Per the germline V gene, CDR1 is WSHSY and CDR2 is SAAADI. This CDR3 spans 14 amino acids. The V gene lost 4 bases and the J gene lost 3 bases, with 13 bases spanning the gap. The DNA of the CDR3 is TGCGCCAGCAGTGTCGGAACACGGGGCTACGAGCAGTACTTC. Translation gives CASSVGTRGYEQYF.

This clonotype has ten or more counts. This chain's CDR3 is CAMRGDGANVLTF. The CDR3 DNA sequence: TGTGCTATGCGCGGGGATGGGGCCAACGTCCTGACTTTC. This rearrangement joins TRBV6-2 or TRBV6-3 to TRBJ2-6; D is perhaps TRBD2 (6 bases). The CDR3 extends over 13 amino acids. CDR1 MNHEY and CDR2 SVGEGT come from the germline V gene.

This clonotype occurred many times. This CDR3 reads CASSQGIGLAKKTDTQYF. In nucleotides, the CDR3 is TGCGCCAGCAGCCAAGGTATCGGACTAGCGAAGAAAACAGATACGCAGTATTTT. The chain links TRBV4-1 to TRBJ2-3; 9 nucleotides match TRBD2. Trimming took 1 base from V and 3 from J; bases not matched to a gene: 11. The germline V gene encodes CDR1 MGHRA and CDR2 YSYEKL. The CDR3 totals 18 residues.

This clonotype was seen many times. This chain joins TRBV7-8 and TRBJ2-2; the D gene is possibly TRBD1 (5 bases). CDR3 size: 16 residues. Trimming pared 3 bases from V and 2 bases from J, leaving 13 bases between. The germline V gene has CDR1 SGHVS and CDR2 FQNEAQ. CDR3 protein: CASSFRSQGNTGELFF. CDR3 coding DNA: TGTGCCAGCAGCTTCAGGTCTCAGGGTAACACCGGGGAGCTGTTTTTT.

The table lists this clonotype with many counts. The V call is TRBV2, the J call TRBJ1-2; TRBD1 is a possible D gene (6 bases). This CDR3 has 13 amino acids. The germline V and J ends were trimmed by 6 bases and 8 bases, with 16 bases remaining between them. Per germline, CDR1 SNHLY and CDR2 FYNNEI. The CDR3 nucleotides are TGTGCCAGCAGACAGGGCCCCTCCTCGGGCTACACCTTC. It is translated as CASRQGPSSGYTF.

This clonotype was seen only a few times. The CDR3 DNA reads TGTGCCAGCAGTCCTGGGGTATCAGAAGGAAACACCATATATTTT. Amino acids: CASSPGVSEGNTIYF. The chain links TRBV12-3 or TRBV12-4 to TRBJ1-3; D remains ambiguous. The CDR3 runs to 15 residues. V lost 5 bases and J lost 4, with 15 bases in between.

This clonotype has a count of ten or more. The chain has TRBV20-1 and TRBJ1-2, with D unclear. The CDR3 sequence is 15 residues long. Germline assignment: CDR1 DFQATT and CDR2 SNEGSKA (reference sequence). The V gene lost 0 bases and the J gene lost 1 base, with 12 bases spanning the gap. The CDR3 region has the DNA TGCAGTGCTAGAGATGGAGGGTCAAGTAACTATGGCTACACCTTC. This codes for CSARDGGSSNYGYTF.

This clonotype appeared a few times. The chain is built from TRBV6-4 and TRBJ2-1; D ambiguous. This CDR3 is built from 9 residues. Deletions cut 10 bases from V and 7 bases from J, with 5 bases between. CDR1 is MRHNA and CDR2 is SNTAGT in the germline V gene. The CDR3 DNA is TGTGCCAACGGGAATGAGCAGTTCTTC. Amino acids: CANGNEQFF.

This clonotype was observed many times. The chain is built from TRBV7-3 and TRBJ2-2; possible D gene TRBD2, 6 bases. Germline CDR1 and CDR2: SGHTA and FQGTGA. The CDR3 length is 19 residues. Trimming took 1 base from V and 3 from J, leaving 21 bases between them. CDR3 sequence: CASSLIGFASGDYTGELFF. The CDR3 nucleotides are TGTGCCAGCAGCTTAATTGGGTTTGCGTCGGGGGACTACACCGGGGAGCTGTTTTTT.

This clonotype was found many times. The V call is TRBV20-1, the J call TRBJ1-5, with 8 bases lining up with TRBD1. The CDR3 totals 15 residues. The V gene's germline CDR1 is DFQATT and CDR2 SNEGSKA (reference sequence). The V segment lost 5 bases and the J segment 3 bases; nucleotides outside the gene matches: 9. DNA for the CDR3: TGCAGTGCTTCTCAGGGGGCCACCTCCAATCAGCCCCAGCATTTT. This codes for CSASQGATSNQPQHF.

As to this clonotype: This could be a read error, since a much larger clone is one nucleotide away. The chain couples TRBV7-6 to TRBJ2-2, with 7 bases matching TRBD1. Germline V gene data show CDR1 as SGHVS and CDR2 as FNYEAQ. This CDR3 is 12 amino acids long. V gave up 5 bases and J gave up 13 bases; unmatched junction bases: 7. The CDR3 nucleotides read TGTGCCAGCAGCCCCGGGCACAGGGGGCTGTTTTTT. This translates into CASSPGHRGLFF.

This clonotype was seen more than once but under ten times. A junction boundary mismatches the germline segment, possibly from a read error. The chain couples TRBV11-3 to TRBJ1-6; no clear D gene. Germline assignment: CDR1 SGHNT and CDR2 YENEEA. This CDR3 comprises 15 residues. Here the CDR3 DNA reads TGTGCCAGCAGCTTAGCCGCCCCCTTTGATTCACCCTTCCACTTT. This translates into CASSLAAPFDSPFHF.

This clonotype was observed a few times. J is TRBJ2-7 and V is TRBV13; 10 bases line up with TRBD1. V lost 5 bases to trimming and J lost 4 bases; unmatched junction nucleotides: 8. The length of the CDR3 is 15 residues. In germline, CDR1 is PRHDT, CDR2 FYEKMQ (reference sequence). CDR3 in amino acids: CASSPPGQGRYEQYF. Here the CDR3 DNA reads TGTGCCAGCAGCCCCCCGGGACAGGGGAGGTACGAGCAGTACTTC.

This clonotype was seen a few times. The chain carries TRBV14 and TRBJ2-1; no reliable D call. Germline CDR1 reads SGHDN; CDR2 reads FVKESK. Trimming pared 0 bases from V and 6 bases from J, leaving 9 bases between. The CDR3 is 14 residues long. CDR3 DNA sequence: TGTGCCAGCAGCCAAGAACGCCGACCCAATGAGCAGTTCTTC. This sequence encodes CASSQERRPNEQFF.

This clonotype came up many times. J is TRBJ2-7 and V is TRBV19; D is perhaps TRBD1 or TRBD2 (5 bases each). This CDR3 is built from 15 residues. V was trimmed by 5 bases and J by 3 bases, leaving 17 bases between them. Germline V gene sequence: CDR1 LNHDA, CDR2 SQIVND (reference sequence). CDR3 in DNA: TGTGCCAGTAGTCTTACCGGGACGGCCGGCTACGAGCAGTACTTC. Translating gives CASSLTGTAGYEQYF. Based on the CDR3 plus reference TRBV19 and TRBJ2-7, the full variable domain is DGGITQSPKYLFRKEGQNVTLSCEQNLNHDAMYWYRQDPGQGLRLIYYSQIVNDFQKGDIAEGYSVSREKKESFPLTVTSAQKNPTAFYLCASSLTGTAGYEQYFGPGTRLTVT.